The entry below describes one T cell receptor (beta chain). Its antigen is still unknown. A much larger clone is a single base away; this may be a read error. Individuals selected for sequencing had exhibited CD8+CD57+ cell expansion on flow cytometry. When blood sampling took place, the patients had received no therapy. The data stem from a study of CD8+CD57+ T cells in acquired aplastic anemia. Study at large: CD4+ and CD8+ cells, once sorted, gave DNA averaging roughly 3.2 ug. General study points: Patients and healthy controls showed no significant CD8+ Simpson's diversity difference. Found in both controls and patients were approximately 29 CD8+ CDR3 sequences.

Genomic DNA, serving as template, underwent TCR beta VDJ and CDR3 profiling. One entry per CDR3 protein results from TCRdb running MiXCR on the reads. This sample has over 250,000 distinct CDR3 sequences, with approximately 58% found just once. The V end lost 2 bases, the J end lost 0 bases, and 8 bases lay between the germline ends. Germline V gene sequence: CDR1 MNHEY, CDR2 SVGAGI. There are 15 residues in the CDR3. V gene TRBV6-5 combines with J gene TRBJ2-1; no reliable D call. Material for sequencing was sorted CD4+, CD8+, or CD8+CD57+ T cells (not recorded which) from PBMCs. The TCR comes from a human donor with aplastic anemia. The CDR3 protein is CASSYSRSSYNEQFF. DNA of the CDR3: TGTGCCAGCAGTTACAGCAGGAGCTCCTACAATGAGCAGTTCTTC.